This entry lists 8 T cell receptor beta chains sequenced from one sample in a study of blood T cell repertoires in COVID-19. Sequencing was performed with immunoSEQ multiplex PCR; in TCRdb, only in-frame clones are kept and a portion is missing. The table has 150,000 to 200,000 clones, around nine tenths seen once. The sample comprised peripheral blood. These receptors were taken from a man aged 18 to 30 with active or convalescent COVID-19.

The V and J genes are TRBV5-1 and TRBJ1-4; tentatively, D is TRBD1 (5 bases). V was shortened by 0 bases and J by 4 bases, with 10 bases between the two germline ends. Per the germline V gene, CDR1 is SGHRS and CDR2 is YFSETQ. This CDR3 is 15 amino acids long. DNA for the CDR3: TGCGCCAGCAGCTTGGGGGCAGGGAATAATGAAAAACTGTTTTTT. Its translation: CASSLGAGNNEKLFF.

The CDR3 region has the DNA TGTGCCAGCAACCTCGGGGGCGGGGGAGCTTTCTTT. Translating it yields CASNLGGGGAFF. The chain couples TRBV5-8 to TRBJ1-1; weak D call: TRBD1 (6 bases). V was cut by 6 bases and J by 10 bases, with 16 bases left in between. Germline CDR1 reads SGHTS; CDR2 reads YDEGEE. CDR3 size: 12 residues.

The V call is TRBV21-1, the J call TRBJ1-5; TRBD1 is the table's D call, not checked against the DNA. TRBV21-1 is recorded as a pseudogene. The CDR3 covers 17 residues. The CDR3 DNA sequence: TGTGCCAGCAGCAAGCACAAGGGGCCGACGGGCAATCAGCCCCAGCATTTT. Amino acid sequence: CASSKHKGPTGNQPQHF.

V gene TRBV5-4 combines with J gene TRBJ2-3, with unresolved D. The V gene's germline CDR1 is SGHNT and CDR2 YYREEE (reference sequence). Trimming left V 6 bases short and J 0 bases short, with 11 bases between. The CDR3 totals 14 residues. The CDR3 DNA follows: TGTGCCAGCACTATTTCCGCTAGCACAGATACGCAGTATTTT. It codes for CASTISASTDTQYF.

The chain employs TRBV10-3 and TRBJ1-1; D is perhaps TRBD1 (6 bases). The V end lost 3 bases, the J end lost 1 base, and 9 bases lay between the germline ends. The germline gives CDR1 ENHRY, CDR2 SYGVKD. The CDR3 covers 14 residues. The chain's CDR3 is CAISDPTGNTEAFF. The CDR3 DNA reads as TGTGCCATCAGTGACCCGACAGGGAACACTGAAGCTTTCTTT.

This chain uses TRBV5-4 with TRBJ2-1, with a weak D call TRBD2 (5 bases). CDR3 size: 11 residues. Germline values: CDR1 SGHNT, CDR2 YYREEE (reference sequence). V was clipped by 3 bases and J by 13 bases, with 11 bases between them. The CDR3 protein is CASSSDYKQFF. The CDR3 coding sequence is TGTGCCAGCAGCTCTGACTACAAACAGTTCTTC.

V gene TRBV5-1 combines with J gene TRBJ2-1; 9 bases fit TRBD2. The CDR3 spans 15 residues. Germline values: CDR1 SGHRS, CDR2 YFSETQ. Germline trimming cut 2 bases from V and 3 bases from J; bases unmatched to any gene: 3. CDR3 nucleotides: TGCGCCAGCAGCTTTAGCGGGGGCGGCTACAATGAGCAGTTCTTC. Translating gives CASSFSGGGYNEQFF.

This rearrangement joins TRBV5-1 to TRBJ2-5; 11 bases agree with TRBD2. The CDR3 runs 13 residues. Germline V gene data show CDR1 as SGHRS and CDR2 as YFSETQ. Germline trimming cut 7 bases from V and 4 bases from J; bases unmatched to any gene: 3. CDR3 in amino acids: CASEGLAGETQYF. The DNA of the CDR3 is TGCGCCAGCGAAGGACTAGCGGGAGAGACCCAGTACTTC.